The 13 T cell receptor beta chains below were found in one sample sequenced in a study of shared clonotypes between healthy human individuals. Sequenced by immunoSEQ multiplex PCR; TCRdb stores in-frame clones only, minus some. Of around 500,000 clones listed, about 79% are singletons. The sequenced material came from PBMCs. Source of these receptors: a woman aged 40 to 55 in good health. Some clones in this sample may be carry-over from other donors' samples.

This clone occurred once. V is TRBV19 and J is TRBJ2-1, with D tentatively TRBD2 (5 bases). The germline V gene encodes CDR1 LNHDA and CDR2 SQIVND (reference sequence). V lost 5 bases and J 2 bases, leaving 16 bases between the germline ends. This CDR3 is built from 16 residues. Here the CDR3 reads CASSGLRGSPYNEQFF. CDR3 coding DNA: TGTGCCAGTAGTGGCCTCCGGGGTTCCCCCTACAATGAGCAGTTCTTC. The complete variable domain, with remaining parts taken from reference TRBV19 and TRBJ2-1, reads DGGITQSPKYLFRKEGQNVTLSCEQNLNHDAMYWYRQDPGQGLRLIYYSQIVNDFQKGDIAEGYSVSREKKESFPLTVTSAQKNPTAFYLCASSGLRGSPYNEQFFGPGTRLTVL.

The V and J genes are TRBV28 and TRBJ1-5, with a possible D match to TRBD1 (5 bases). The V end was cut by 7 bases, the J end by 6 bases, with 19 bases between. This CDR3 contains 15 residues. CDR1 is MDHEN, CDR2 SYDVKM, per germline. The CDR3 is CASTLPGDGLQPQHF. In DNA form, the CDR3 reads TGTGCCAGCACCCTCCCCGGGGACGGCCTTCAGCCCCAGCATTTT.

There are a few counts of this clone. The CDR3 region has the DNA TGTGCCAGCAGCGTTCGACACGTCACAGATACGCAGTATTTT. Its protein is CASSVRHVTDTQYF. V gene TRBV7-2 combines with J gene TRBJ2-3; no definite D call. The germline V gene has CDR1 SGHTA and CDR2 FQGNSA. The CDR3 length is 14 residues. The ends were cut back, 5 bases at V and 2 bases at J, with 11 bases in the middle.

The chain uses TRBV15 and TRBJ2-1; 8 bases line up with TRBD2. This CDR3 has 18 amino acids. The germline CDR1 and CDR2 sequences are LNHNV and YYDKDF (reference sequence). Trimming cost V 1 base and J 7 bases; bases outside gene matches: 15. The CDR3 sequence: CATSRVFGSGGPRNEQFF. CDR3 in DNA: TGTGCCACCAGCAGAGTTTTTGGGTCGGGAGGGCCGCGGAATGAGCAGTTCTTC. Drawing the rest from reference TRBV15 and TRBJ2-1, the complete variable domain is DAMVIQNPRYQVTQFGKPVTLSCSQTLNHNVMYWYQQKSSQAPKLLFHYYDKDFNNEADTPDNFQSRRPNTSFCFLDIRSPGLGDTAMYLCATSRVFGSGGPRNEQFFGPGTRLTVL.

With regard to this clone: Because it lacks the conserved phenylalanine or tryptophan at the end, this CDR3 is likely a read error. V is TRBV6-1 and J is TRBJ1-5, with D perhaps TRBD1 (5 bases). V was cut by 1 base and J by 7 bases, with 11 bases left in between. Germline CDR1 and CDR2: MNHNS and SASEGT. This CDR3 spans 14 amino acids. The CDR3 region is CASSEGTKEQPQHV. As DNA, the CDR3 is TGTGCCAGCAGTGAAGGGACAAAAGAACAGCCCCAGCATGTT.

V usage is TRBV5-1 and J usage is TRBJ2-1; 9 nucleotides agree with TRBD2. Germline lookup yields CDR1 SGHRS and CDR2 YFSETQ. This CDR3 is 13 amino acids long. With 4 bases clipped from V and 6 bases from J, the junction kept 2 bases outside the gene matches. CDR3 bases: TGCGCCAGCAGCATAGCGGGAGCCAATGAGCAGTTCTTC. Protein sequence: CASSIAGANEQFF.

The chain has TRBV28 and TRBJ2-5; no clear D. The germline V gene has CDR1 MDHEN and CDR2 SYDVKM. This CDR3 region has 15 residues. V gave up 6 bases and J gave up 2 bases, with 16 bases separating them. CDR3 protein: CASSPPVGGQETQYF. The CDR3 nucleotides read TGTGCCAGCAGCCCCCCCGTGGGTGGGCAAGAGACCCAGTACTTC. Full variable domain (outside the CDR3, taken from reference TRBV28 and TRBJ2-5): DVKVTQSSRYLVKRTGEKVFLECVQDMDHENMFWYRQDPGLGLRLIYFSYDVKMKEKGDIPEGYSVSREKKERFSLILESASTNQTSMYLCASSPPVGGQETQYFGPGTRLLVL.

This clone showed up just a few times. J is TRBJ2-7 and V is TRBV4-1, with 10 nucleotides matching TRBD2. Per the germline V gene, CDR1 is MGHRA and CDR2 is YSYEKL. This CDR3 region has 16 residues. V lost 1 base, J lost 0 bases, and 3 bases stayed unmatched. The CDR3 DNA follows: TGCGCCAGCAGCCAAGCTAGCGGGAGACTCTCCTACGAGCAGTACTTC. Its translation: CASSQASGRLSYEQYF.

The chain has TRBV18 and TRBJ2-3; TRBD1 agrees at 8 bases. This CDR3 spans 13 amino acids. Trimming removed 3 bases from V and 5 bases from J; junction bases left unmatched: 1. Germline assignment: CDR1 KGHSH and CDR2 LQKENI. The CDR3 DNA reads TGTGCCAGCTCACCTGGACAGGGAGATACGCAGTATTTT. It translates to CASSPGQGDTQYF.

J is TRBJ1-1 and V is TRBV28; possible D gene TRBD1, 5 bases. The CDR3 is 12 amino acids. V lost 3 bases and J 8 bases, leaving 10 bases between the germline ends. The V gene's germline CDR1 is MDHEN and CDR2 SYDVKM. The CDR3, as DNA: TGTGCCAGCAGTTTCGGGGCCCTAGAAGCTTTCTTT. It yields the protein CASSFGALEAFF.

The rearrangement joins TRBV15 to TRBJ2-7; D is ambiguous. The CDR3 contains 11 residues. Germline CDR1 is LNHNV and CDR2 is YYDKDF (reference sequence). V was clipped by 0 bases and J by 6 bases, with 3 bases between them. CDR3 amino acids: CATSRDREQYF. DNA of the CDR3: TGTGCCACCAGCAGAGATCGCGAGCAGTACTTC.

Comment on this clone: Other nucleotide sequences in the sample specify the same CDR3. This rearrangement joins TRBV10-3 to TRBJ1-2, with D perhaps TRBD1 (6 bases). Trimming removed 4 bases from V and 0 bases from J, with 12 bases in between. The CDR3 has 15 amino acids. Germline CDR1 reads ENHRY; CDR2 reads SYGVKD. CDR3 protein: CAISGPRGANYGYTF. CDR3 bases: TGTGCCATCAGTGGTCCCAGGGGAGCTAACTATGGCTACACCTTC.

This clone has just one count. Written as DNA, the CDR3 is TGTGCCAGTAGTATCCAAGGGGGAAATGAGCAGTTCTTC. Protein product: CASSIQGGNEQFF. The chain employs TRBV19 and TRBJ2-1; tentative D call: TRBD1 (6 bases). Trimming removed 3 bases from V and 7 bases from J, with 10 bases in between. CDR3 length equals 13 residues. Germline lookup yields CDR1 LNHDA and CDR2 SQIVND (reference sequence). Full variable domain (outside the CDR3, taken from reference TRBV19 and TRBJ2-1): DGGITQSPKYLFRKEGQNVTLSCEQNLNHDAMYWYRQDPGQGLRLIYYSQIVNDFQKGDIAEGYSVSREKKESFPLTVTSAQKNPTAFYLCASSIQGGNEQFFGPGTRLTVL.